Sequencing of this T cell receptor beta chain was carried out in a study of cytomegalovirus exposure and HLA in healthy donors. Germline V lookup: CDR1 LNHDA, CDR2 SQIVND (reference sequence). V was cut by 1 base and J by 1 base, with 8 bases left in between. The CDR3 sequence is 14 residues long. PCR amplification relied on 60 Vbeta primers (plus 13 Jbeta primers). Sequencing used immunoSEQ multiplex PCR; TCRdb keeps in-frame clones, though not all of them. The data contain around 160,000 clones, under 85% of them singletons. This receptor was obtained from a woman aged 35 to 49 in good health and CMV-seropositive. This chain links TRBV19 with TRBJ2-7, with D perhaps matching TRBD1 (6 bases). The sample comprised PBMCs. CDR3: CASSIVTGSYEQYF. CDR3 coding DNA: TGTGCCAGTAGTATAGTGACAGGTTCCTACGAGCAGTACTTC. Looking up the rest from reference TRBV19 and TRBJ2-7 gives the full variable domain: DGGITQSPKYLFRKEGQNVTLSCEQNLNHDAMYWYRQDPGQGLRLIYYSQIVNDFQKGDIAEGYSVSREKKESFPLTVTSAQKNPTAFYLCASSIVTGSYEQYFGPGTRLTVT.